A selection of T cell receptor beta chains follows, all from one sample in a study of blood T cell repertoires in COVID-19. Generated by immunoSEQ multiplex PCR, the TCRdb table keeps only in-frame clones and is missing some. The sample records more than 200,000 clones, approximately 86% being singletons. The sample consisted of PBMCs or T cells enriched from blood (not recorded which). The origin of the receptors is a woman aged 50 to 60 who had recovered from COVID-19. Each CDR3 is given with its conserved first and last residue. Fields, in order: J gene, V gene, clone size, D gene, CDR3 protein, CDR3 DNA. A D gene is named only where the DNA matches it firmly. Size is stated for part of the rows, as once, few or many counts, or as a class when the clone is expanded.

>TRBJ2-1|TRBV20-1|NA|NA
CSALTGLEQFF
TGCAGTGCCTTGACGGGACTGGAGCAGTTCTTC
>TRBJ2-7|TRBV18|NA|TRBD2
CARIAGAIYEQYF
TGTGCCAGGATAGCGGGGGCCATCTACGAGCAGTACTTC
>TRBJ2-7|TRBV11-2|NA|NA
CASSLAGRLYEQYF
TGTGCCAGCAGCTTAGCTGGCCGCCTCTACGAGCAGTACTTC
>TRBJ1-2|TRBV9|NA|TRBD1
CASSGTGGANYGYTF
TGTGCCAGCAGCGGTACAGGGGGCGCGAACTATGGCTACACCTTC
>TRBJ1-4|TRBV7-2|NA|TRBD1
CASSRDRINEKLFF
TGTGCCAGCAGCCGGGACAGGATTAATGAAAAACTGTTTTTT
>TRBJ2-5|TRBV29-1|NA|TRBD2
CSAGTSEETQYF
TGCAGCGCTGGGACTAGCGAAGAGACCCAGTACTTC
>TRBJ1-2|TRBV6-5|NA|TRBD1
CASSLTLQGAYGYTF
TGTGCCAGCAGCCTAACCCTTCAGGGGGCCTATGGCTACACCTTC
>TRBJ1-6|TRBV7-2|NA|TRBD1
CASSLGGQQYSPLHF
TGTGCCAGCAGCTTAGGGGGACAGCAGTATTCACCCCTCCACTTT
>TRBJ2-5|TRBV2|once|NA
CAGKGYQETQYF
TGTGCCGGGAAGGGGTACCAAGAGACCCAGTACTTC
>TRBJ1-5|TRBV19|NA|TRBD1
CASRGQGGGQPQHF
TGTGCCAGTAGGGGACAGGGGGGAGGTCAGCCCCAGCATTTT
>TRBJ1-2|TRBV27|NA|NA
CASSPTNTRGGIYGYTF
TGTGCCAGCAGCCCAACAAATACCAGAGGCGGGATCTATGGCTACACCTTC
>TRBJ1-6|TRBV9|NA|NA
CASSIRGGENSPLHF
TGTGCCAGCAGCATCCGGGGGGGCGAAAATTCACCCCTCCACTTT
>TRBJ2-1|TRBV11-2|once|TRBD1
CASSLTPGQVGNEQFF
TGTGCCAGCAGCCTGACCCCGGGACAGGTAGGGAATGAGCAGTTCTTC
>TRBJ2-1|TRBV7-9|NA|NA
CASSLTIVASNEQFF
TGTGCCAGCAGCTTAACAATTGTAGCGAGCAATGAGCAGTTCTTC
>TRBJ2-3|TRBV30|NA|NA
CAWNAYSDTQYF
TGTGCCTGGAATGCCTATTCAGATACGCAGTATTTT
>TRBJ2-7|TRBV18|NA|NA
CASSPFGQLEQYF
TGTGCCAGCTCACCATTCGGACAGCTTGAGCAGTACTTC
>TRBJ1-5|TRBV7-8|NA|NA
CASSPQGWDQPQHF
TGTGCCAGCAGTCCCCAGGGATGGGATCAGCCCCAGCATTTT
>TRBJ2-1|TRBV14|NA|TRBD2
CASSQEARTSGGNNEQFF
TGTGCCAGCAGCCAAGAGGCCCGGACTAGCGGGGGAAACAATGAGCAGTTCTTC
>TRBJ2-3|TRBV15|NA|NA
CATSAIRVDTQYF
TGTGCCACCAGCGCGATCAGGGTAGATACGCAGTATTTT
>TRBJ2-1|TRBV7-2|NA|NA
CASSSGLKRRGGQFF
TGTGCCAGCAGCTCGGGACTTAAAAGAAGGGGTGGGCAGTTCTTC
>TRBJ2-1|TRBV27|NA|TRBD2
CASSFRGGSGEQFF
TGTGCCAGCAGTTTTCGCGGGGGTTCGGGTGAGCAGTTCTTC
>TRBJ2-3|TRBV3-1/TRBV3-2|few|TRBD2
CASSQDLLAGGNTQYF
TGTGCCAGCAGCCAAGATTTACTAGCGGGAGGGAATACGCAGTATTTT
>TRBJ2-7|TRBV7-2|NA|TRBD2
CASSPGVAGGPQYF
TGTGCCAGCAGCCCGGGGGTAGCGGGAGGGCCCCAGTACTTC
>TRBJ2-1|TRBV14|NA|NA
CASSGGWWEQFF
TGTGCCAGCAGCGGCGGTTGGTGGGAGCAGTTCTTC
>TRBJ1-4|TRBV12-3/TRBV12-4|NA|NA
CASSLREEKLFF
TGTGCCAGCAGTCTAAGGGAGGAAAAACTGTTTTTT
>TRBJ2-7|TRBV30|NA|NA
CAWSGVSSYEQYF
TGTGCCTGGAGTGGCGTTAGCTCCTACGAGCAGTACTTC
>TRBJ1-5|TRBV28|NA|TRBD1
CASSLAGQGGLIKPQHF
TGTGCCAGCAGTTTAGCCGGACAGGGTGGTTTAATTAAACCCCAGCATTTT
>TRBJ1-1|TRBV30|NA|TRBD1
CAWSLGTGGPMNTEAFF
TGTGCCTGGAGTCTAGGGACAGGGGGCCCTATGAACACTGAAGCTTTCTTT
>TRBJ2-7|TRBV18|NA|NA
CASSPSRSSLIYEQYF
TGTGCCAGCTCACCAAGTAGATCAAGCCTGATCTACGAGCAGTACTTC
>TRBJ2-1|TRBV10-3|NA|NA
CATLTTGDNEQFF
TGTGCCACGCTAACCACGGGGGACAATGAGCAGTTCTTC
>TRBJ2-1|TRBV5-1|NA|TRBD2
CASSLTPSGRQFF
TGCGCCAGCAGCTTAACTCCTAGCGGCCGGCAGTTCTTC
>TRBJ1-1|TRBV3-1/TRBV3-2|NA|NA
CASSPGPERTEAFF
TGTGCCAGCAGCCCTGGTCCCGAGAGGACTGAAGCTTTCTTT
>TRBJ2-1|TRBV4-3|NA|TRBD2
CASSQVGGADEQFF
TGCGCCAGCAGCCAAGTGGGAGGGGCGGATGAGCAGTTCTTC
>TRBJ2-7|TRBV28|few|NA
CASSSGLSGILEQYF
TGTGCCAGCAGTTCTGGTCTCTCAGGGATTCTCGAGCAGTACTTC
>TRBJ2-1|TRBV27|NA|NA
CASSPEGAYNEQFF
TGTGCCAGCAGTCCAGAGGGAGCGTACAATGAGCAGTTCTTC
>TRBJ2-2|TRBV5-1|NA|NA
CASEPTNGGELFF
TGCGCCAGCGAACCAACGAACGGCGGGGAGCTGTTTTTT
>TRBJ2-5|TRBV9|NA|NA
CASTRGADGRETQYF
TGTGCCAGCACTCGGGGGGCTGACGGCCGGGAGACCCAGTACTTC
>TRBJ1-2|TRBV10-2|few|NA
CASSESSGSGYGYTF
TGCGCCAGCAGTGAGTCGTCGGGTTCAGGGTATGGCTACACCTTC
>TRBJ2-2|TRBV5-1|NA|NA
CASSFQGGGTGELFF
TGCGCCAGCAGCTTCCAGGGAGGGGGCACCGGGGAGCTGTTTTTT
>TRBJ1-1|TRBV7-9|NA|NA
CASSFAGDTEAFF
TGTGCCAGCAGCTTCGCGGGGGACACTGAAGCTTTCTTT
>TRBJ1-4|TRBV24-1|NA|TRBD1
CATSDYDRDGEKLFF
TGTGCCACCAGTGATTATGACAGGGACGGTGAAAAACTGTTTTTT
>TRBJ2-3|TRBV4-1|NA|TRBD2
CASSQDGLAGNTDTQYF
TGCGCCAGCAGCCAAGACGGACTAGCGGGAAACACAGATACGCAGTATTTT
>TRBJ1-3|TRBV27|NA|NA
CASSLRGSRDFSGNTIYF
TGTGCCAGCAGTTTAAGGGGGTCCCGCGACTTCTCTGGAAACACCATATATTTT
>TRBJ2-7|TRBV30|NA|TRBD1
CAWSRGRIYEQYF
TGTGCCTGGAGCAGGGGGCGCATCTACGAGCAGTACTTC
>TRBJ1-1|TRBV7-3|once|TRBD1
CASSSRGNGEAFF
TGTGCCAGCAGCTCCAGGGGGAACGGTGAAGCTTTCTTT
>TRBJ2-7|TRBV28|NA|TRBD2
CASRLLAGVYEQYF
TGTGCCAGCAGGCTCCTAGCGGGTGTCTACGAGCAGTACTTC
>TRBJ2-3|TRBV30|NA|TRBD1
CAWSHRGSTDTQYF
TGTGCCTGGAGTCACAGGGGGAGCACAGATACGCAGTATTTT
>TRBJ1-2|TRBV18|once|TRBD1
CASSPSVSGQGLYGYTF
TGTGCCAGCTCCCCCAGCGTGTCGGGACAGGGGCTTTATGGCTACACCTTC
>TRBJ2-3|TRBV18|once|TRBD2
CASSPSRLAGVRDTQYF
TGTGCCAGCTCACCTTCCAGGTTAGCGGGAGTTCGCGATACGCAGTATTTT
>TRBJ2-1|TRBV27|NA|TRBD1
CASRGQGAYNEQFF
TGTGCCAGCAGGGGACAGGGGGCGTACAATGAGCAGTTCTTC